These T cell receptor beta chains were read from a single sample in a study of identical twins. One entry per CDR3 protein results from TCRdb running MiXCR on the 5' RACE reads. The sample records around 250,000 distinct CDR3 sequences, roughly 7% being singletons. The same sample was also studied in work on yellow fever vaccine responses in identical twins.

The sequenced material came from memory (CD45RO+) T cells sorted from blood. These receptors came from a woman aged 18-29 years in good health. Both conserved end residues are part of each CDR3. A D gene is named only where the DNA matches it firmly. Clone size is not always given. Where it is, it says once, few, many or a class for expanded clones.

v_call	d_call	j_call	clone_size	cdr3_length	cdr3_aa	cdr3_nt
TRBV28	TRBD2	TRBJ2-3	many	15	CASSLSASGKNTQYF	TGTGCCAGCAGTTTATCCGCTAGCGGGAAAAATACGCAGTATTTT
TRBV7-2	.	TRBJ1-1	.	14	CASSLGRASTEAFF	TGTGCCAGCAGCTTAGGAAGGGCTTCCACTGAAGCTTTCTTT
TRBV5-1	TRBD2	TRBJ2-3	few	17	CASSWGPGLAVTDTQYF	TGCGCCAGCAGCTGGGGACCGGGACTAGCGGTCACAGATACGCAGTATTTT
TRBV7-2	TRBD1	TRBJ2-3	few	16	CASRPGDRISTDTQYF	TGTGCCAGCAGACCCGGGGACAGAATTAGCACAGATACGCAGTATTTT
TRBV5-1	.	TRBJ1-1	many	16	CASSLAPDRKGTEAFF	TGCGCCAGCAGCTTGGCCCCGGACAGAAAAGGCACTGAAGCTTTCTTT
TRBV7-8	.	TRBJ2-2	few	13	CASSRPDDGELFF	TGTGCCAGCAGCAGACCGGATGACGGGGAGCTGTTTTTT
TRBV5-1	.	TRBJ2-2	.	14	CASSSVGDTGELFF	TGCGCCAGCAGCTCGGTCGGGGACACCGGGGAGCTGTTTTTT
TRBV4-2	.	TRBJ2-5	many	15	CASSHTLDKQETQYF	TGTGCCAGCAGCCACACGTTGGACAAACAAGAGACCCAGTACTTC
TRBV29-1	TRBD1	TRBJ1-5	many	16	CSVDPGGEYSNQPQHF	TGCAGCGTTGATCCAGGGGGGGAGTATAGCAATCAGCCCCAGCATTTT
TRBV19	.	TRBJ2-1	few	12	CASSTRLEVQFF	TGTGCCAGTAGTACCAGACTAGAGGTCCAGTTCTTC
TRBV18	TRBD1	TRBJ2-1	few	14	CASSPGQQYNEQFF	TGTGCCAGCTCACCGGGACAGCAGTACAATGAGCAGTTCTTC
TRBV25-1	.	TRBJ2-1	few	13	CASRVGANNEQFF	TGTGCCAGCAGAGTTGGGGCCAACAATGAGCAGTTCTTC
TRBV20-1	.	TRBJ2-5	many	10	CSASGETQYF	TGCAGTGCTAGTGGAGAGACCCAGTACTTC
TRBV7-2	TRBD1	TRBJ2-1	many	14	CASRSTGPYNEQFF	TGTGCCAGCAGATCGACAGGGCCCTACAATGAGCAGTTCTTC
TRBV18	TRBD1	TRBJ1-1	once	15	CASSLTGGGNTEAFF	TGTGCCAGCTCACTTACAGGGGGCGGGAACACTGAAGCTTTCTTT
TRBV6-2/TRBV6-3	TRBD2	TRBJ2-7	many	17	CASSYFTGLAVSYEQYF	TGTGCCAGCAGTTATTTCACGGGCCTAGCGGTCTCCTACGAGCAGTACTTC
TRBV2	.	TRBJ2-2	.	14	CAGGAGTNTGELFF	TGTGCCGGAGGCGCAGGGACGAACACCGGGGAGCTGTTTTTT
TRBV9	.	TRBJ1-4	.	15	CASSVGTEVREKLFF	TGTGCCAGCAGCGTGGGAACTGAGGTCCGGGAAAAACTGTTTTTT
TRBV7-6	.	TRBJ2-7	.	15	CASSLGGATGNEQYF	TGTGCCAGCAGCTTAGGGGGGGCCACCGGGAACGAGCAGTACTTC
TRBV6-1	.	TRBJ1-1	few	14	CASSVRGTNTEAFF	TGTGCCAGCAGTGTCCGGGGAACGAACACTGAAGCTTTCTTT
TRBV14	.	TRBJ2-7	.	16	CASSQYPGPLSYEQYF	TGTGCCAGCAGCCAATATCCGGGACCCCTATCCTACGAGCAGTACTTC
TRBV28	.	TRBJ2-7	many	13	CASSRDSSYEQYF	TGTGCCAGCAGCCGGGACTCGTCCTACGAGCAGTACTTC
TRBV20-1	.	TRBJ2-3	few	14	CSARDLARADTQYF	TGCAGTGCTAGAGATTTGGCCCGTGCAGATACGCAGTATTTT
TRBV6-1	.	TRBJ2-3	.	16	CASSEEVGEGRDTQYF	TGTGCCAGCAGTGAAGAAGTGGGAGAGGGACGAGATACGCAGTATTTT
TRBV24-1	.	TRBJ2-2	.	15	CATSDGHGVAGELFF	TGTGCCACCAGTGATGGTCACGGGGTCGCCGGGGAGCTGTTTTTT
TRBV2	.	TRBJ2-7	.	12	CASRLQSYEQYF	TGTGCCAGCCGTCTCCAATCCTACGAGCAGTACTTC
TRBV11-3	TRBD1	TRBJ2-5	.	15	CASSHDRGKGETQYF	TGTGCCAGCAGCCACGACAGGGGGAAAGGGGAGACCCAGTACTTC
TRBV6-2/TRBV6-3	.	TRBJ1-1	few	13	CASSYSGGVEAFF	TGTGCCAGCAGTTACTCGGGGGGAGTGGAAGCTTTCTTT
TRBV12-3/TRBV12-4	TRBD1	TRBJ1-6	many	13	CASSRTGDSPLHF	TGTGCCAGCAGTAGGACAGGGGATTCACCCCTCCACTTT
TRBV3-1	.	TRBJ2-1	few	13	CASSQDLKGGQFF	TGTGCCAGCAGCCAAGATCTAAAGGGTGGGCAGTTCTTC
TRBV24-1	TRBD1	TRBJ2-6	.	15	CNRDRVNSGANVLTF	TGTAACCGGGACAGGGTAAACTCTGGGGCCAACGTCCTGACTTTC
TRBV28	.	TRBJ2-1	many	15	CASTRSERLVNEQFF	TGTGCCAGCACTCGGTCCGAGAGGCTTGTCAATGAGCAGTTCTTC
TRBV6-5	.	TRBJ1-2	many	16	CASSSRGTGRGYGYTF	TGTGCCAGCAGTTCCCGAGGGACGGGGAGGGGATATGGCTACACCTTC
TRBV9	TRBD2	TRBJ2-1	.	17	CACSNLGGRPSYNEQFF	TGTGCCTGCAGCAACTTGGGGGGGAGACCCTCCTACAATGAGCAGTTCTTC
TRBV5-1	TRBD1	TRBJ1-6	few	16	CASSSMTGTGVSPLHF	TGCGCCAGCAGCTCGATGACCGGGACAGGCGTTTCACCCCTCCACTTT
TRBV2	.	TRBJ1-2	.	11	CASSARIGYTF	TGTGCCAGCAGTGCACGGATCGGCTACACCTTC
TRBV7-2	TRBD2	TRBJ2-2	.	17	CASSLVGLAGVRGELFF	TGTGCCAGCAGCTTAGTAGGTTTAGCGGGAGTTCGCGGGGAGCTGTTTTTT
TRBV7-9	.	TRBJ2-2	many	17	CASSLFQGLMNTGELFF	TGTGCCAGCAGCTTATTTCAGGGCCTGATGAACACCGGGGAGCTGTTTTTT
TRBV6-6	.	TRBJ2-5	many	13	CASSAGIQETQYF	TGTGCCAGCTCCGCGGGAATCCAAGAGACCCAGTACTTC
TRBV5-1	.	TRBJ2-7	few	15	CASSLGAADPYEQYF	TGCGCCAGCAGCTTGGGGGCAGCGGACCCCTACGAGCAGTACTTC
TRBV5-1	TRBD1	TRBJ1-5	.	16	CASSPGTDHSNQPQHF	TGCGCCAGCAGCCCTGGGACAGACCATAGCAATCAGCCCCAGCATTTT
TRBV28	.	TRBJ2-2	few	14	CASSKHQGGGELFF	TGTGCCAGCAGTAAACACCAGGGGGGCGGGGAGCTGTTTTTT
TRBV3-1	TRBD1	TRBJ1-2	many	15	CASSQGPGTGYGYTF	TGTGCCAGCAGCCAAGGCCCCGGGACAGGATATGGCTACACCTTC
TRBV7-6	TRBD1	TRBJ1-5	few	18	CASSFLSAGTGSNQPQHF	TGTGCCAGCAGTTTCCTTAGCGCCGGGACAGGTTCCAATCAGCCCCAGCATTTT
TRBV5-5	.	TRBJ1-5	few	17	CASSLAGKGVGNQPQHF	TGTGCCAGCAGCTTGGCCGGAAAGGGGGTCGGCAATCAGCCCCAGCATTTT
TRBV6-5	TRBD1	TRBJ2-7	many	14	CASSYRDRPYEQYF	TGTGCCAGCAGTTATAGGGACAGGCCCTACGAGCAGTACTTC
TRBV24-1	.	TRBJ2-2	.	12	CATSQNTGELFF	TGTGCCACCAGTCAGAACACCGGGGAGCTGTTTTTT
TRBV12-3/TRBV12-4	.	TRBJ2-4	.	16	CASRQSGLTGKNIQYF	TGTGCCAGCAGACAATCGGGCCTGACGGGCAAAAACATTCAGTACTTC